This T cell receptor (beta chain) emerged from a study of OX40 agonist ivuxolimab in advanced cancers. Looking at the study overall: Therapy given before enrollment (anti-PD-1, anti-PD-L1 or anti-CTLA-4) was allowed, and under 45% had some.

Germline assignment: CDR1 SEHNR and CDR2 FQNEAQ (reference sequence). V shed 5 bases, J shed 2 bases, and the junction held 9 bases outside the gene matches. There are 16 residues in the CDR3. Only in-frame clones appear in the TCRdb table, and some are missing; sequencing was by immunoSEQ multiplex PCR. The table has 65,000 to 90,000 clones, almost 85% seen once. This clone was recorded once. The TCR was taken from an adult with an advanced solid tumor such as melanoma, head and neck, liver or kidney cancer. J is TRBJ2-3 and V is TRBV7-9, with 8 bases fitting TRBD2. Here the sequenced sample was CD4+ or CD8+ T cells sorted from blood, taken in a trial of the OX40 agonist ivuxolimab. Written as DNA, the CDR3 is TGTGCCAGCAGCCCCCGGGGGGGGCGCACCACAGATACGCAGTATTTT. Its translation is CASSPRGGRTTDTQYF.